The sequence of this T cell receptor (beta chain) was determined in a study of somatic mutations in cytotoxic T cells in rheumatoid arthritis. About the study: The researchers flow-sorted some T-cell populations stained with V beta antibodies and got nearly 100% purity, and these included V beta1+ cells sequenced for TCRB.

This clone was recorded only once. Its target is unknown. Study-level findings and limits: Rheumatoid arthritis patients were compared with age-matched healthy controls, and their CD8+ T-cell clonality did not differ significantly. Nobody had found out which antigens the expanded CD8+ clones targeted.

The CDR3 extends over 14 amino acids. Germline V gives CDR1 MNHEY, CDR2 SVGAGI. TCRdb's table, derived via immunoSEQ multiplex PCR, lists solely in-frame clones and lacks some. Here the sample spans nearly 20,000 clones, 86% being singletons. Sequenced: CD8+ T cells sorted from blood. The chain links TRBV6-5 to TRBJ2-5, with 9 bases aligning to TRBD1. The last part of the DNA fits TRBJ2-7 better; the J call may be wrong. The receptor's source is a middle-aged man in good health. CDR3 amino acids: CASSPGTGSYEQYF. The DNA for the CDR3 is TGTGCCAGCAGTCCCGGGACAGGGTCCTACGAGCAGTACTTC.